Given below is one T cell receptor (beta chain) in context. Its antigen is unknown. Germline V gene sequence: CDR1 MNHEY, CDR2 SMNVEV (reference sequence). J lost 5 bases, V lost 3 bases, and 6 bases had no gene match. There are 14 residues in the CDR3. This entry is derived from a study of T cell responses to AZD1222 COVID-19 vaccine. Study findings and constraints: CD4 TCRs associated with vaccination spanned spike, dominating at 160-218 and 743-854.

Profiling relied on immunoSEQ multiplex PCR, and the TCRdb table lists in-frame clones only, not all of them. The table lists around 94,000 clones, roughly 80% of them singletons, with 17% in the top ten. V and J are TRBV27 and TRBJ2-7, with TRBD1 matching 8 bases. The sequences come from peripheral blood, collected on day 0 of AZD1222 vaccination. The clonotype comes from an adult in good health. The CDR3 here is CASSFGRGPHEQYF. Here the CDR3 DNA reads TGTGCCAGCAGTTTTGGCAGGGGGCCCCACGAGCAGTACTTC.